A selection of T cell receptor beta chains follows, all from one sample in a study of T cell responses to AZD1222 COVID-19 vaccine. Clones were sequenced by immunoSEQ multiplex PCR, and TCRdb holds only the in-frame ones, with some missing. The profile shows under 200,000 clones, roughly 92% of them singletons. Sequences were derived from peripheral blood, sampled on day 0 of AZD1222 vaccination. The receptor source for this set is an adult in good health. Both conserved end residues are part of each CDR3. D genes are given only for firm matches. The size entry is marked missing in some rows and otherwise reads once, few, many or a size class.

v_call	clone_size	j_call	d_call	cdr3_aa	cdr3_nt
TRBV6-5	NA	TRBJ2-1	NA	CASSRGTSSLDEQFF	TGTGCCAGCAGTCGAGGGACGTCTAGTTTGGATGAGCAGTTCTTC
TRBV18	NA	TRBJ2-7	TRBD1	CASSPGTAGEQYF	TGTGCCAGCTCACCAGGGACAGCCGGCGAGCAGTACTTC
TRBV28	NA	TRBJ1-2	NA	CASSWPLAGSANYGYTF	TGTGCCAGCAGTTGGCCCCTCGCGGGTAGTGCTAACTATGGCTACACCTTC
TRBV27	NA	TRBJ2-3	NA	CASSLGASGSTDTQYF	TGTGCCAGCAGTTTGGGGGCTAGCGGAAGCACAGATACGCAGTATTTT
TRBV28	NA	TRBJ2-7	NA	CASSLRHTYYEQYF	TGTGCCAGCAGTTTACGCCACACTTACTACGAGCAGTACTTC
TRBV7-9	NA	TRBJ1-2	NA	CASSSRGIGGYTF	TGTGCCAGCAGCTCCAGGGGAATCGGAGGCTACACCTTC
TRBV5-1	NA	TRBJ1-1	NA	CASSLTGNTEAFF	TGCGCCAGCAGCTTGACAGGGAACACTGAAGCTTTCTTT
TRBV10-2	NA	TRBJ2-2	NA	CASSESEIGELFF	TGCGCCAGCAGTGAGTCGGAGATCGGGGAGCTGTTTTTT
TRBV7-9	NA	TRBJ2-1	NA	CASSLGAQEGPGDEQFF	TGTGCCAGCAGCTTAGGGGCCCAGGAGGGACCCGGCGATGAGCAGTTCTTC
TRBV14	NA	TRBJ2-1	TRBD1	CASSQMGQGRNEQFF	TGTGCCAGCAGCCAAATGGGACAGGGGAGGAATGAGCAGTTCTTC
TRBV13	NA	TRBJ2-7	TRBD2	CASSSPGLALHEQYF	TGTGCCAGCAGCTCTCCGGGACTAGCACTCCACGAGCAGTACTTC
TRBV11-3	few	TRBJ1-1	NA	CASSLDDKYEAFF	TGTGCCAGCAGCTTAGATGACAAGTATGAAGCTTTCTTT
TRBV10-3	NA	TRBJ2-3	NA	CAIRDSTDTQYF	TGTGCCATCAGGGACAGCACAGATACGCAGTATTTT
TRBV19	NA	TRBJ1-5	NA	CASSAYPAGGNQPQHF	TGTGCCAGTAGTGCCTATCCCGCGGGGGGCAATCAGCCCCAGCATTTT
TRBV6-5	NA	TRBJ1-2	NA	CATLEEGRSNYGYTF	TGTGCCACCTTGGAGGAGGGCCGATCTAACTATGGCTACACCTTC
TRBV6-1	NA	TRBJ1-1	NA	CASSKAGFEAFF	TGTGCCAGCAGTAAAGCGGGATTTGAAGCTTTCTTT
TRBV29-1	NA	TRBJ1-1	NA	CSVESLGFEIEAFF	TGCAGCGTTGAATCGTTAGGGTTTGAGATTGAAGCTTTCTTT
TRBV28	NA	TRBJ2-1	TRBD1	CASRIRQGVPYNEQFF	TGTGCCAGCAGAATTAGACAGGGGGTCCCCTACAATGAGCAGTTCTTC
TRBV7-2	NA	TRBJ1-1	NA	CASSFWTAGNTEAFF	TGTGCCAGCAGCTTTTGGACAGCGGGGAACACTGAAGCTTTCTTT
TRBV10-2	NA	TRBJ1-2	NA	CASSEPASYGYTF	TGCGCCAGCAGTGAGCCCGCCTCCTATGGCTACACCTTC
TRBV20-1	NA	TRBJ2-5	TRBD2	CSGRPQETQYF	TGCAGCGGGAGGCCCCAAGAGACCCAGTACTTC
TRBV21-1	NA	TRBJ1-1	NA	CASRLPGQGGNTEAFF	TGTGCCAGCAGGCTACCTGGACAGGGTGGGAACACTGAAGCTTTCTTT
TRBV6-5	NA	TRBJ2-2	NA	CASSYYPGELFF	TGTGCCAGCAGTTACTATCCCGGGGAGCTGTTTTTT
TRBV7-8	NA	TRBJ1-6	NA	CASSLVGNSPLHF	TGTGCCAGCAGCTTAGTTGGTAATTCACCCCTCCACTTT
TRBV3-1/TRBV3-2	NA	TRBJ1-1	TRBD1	CASSHLTGGGLGNTEAFF	TGTGCCAGCAGCCACCTGACAGGGGGCGGGTTAGGGAACACTGAAGCTTTCTTT
TRBV19	NA	TRBJ1-2	NA	CASSIRADLTNYGYTF	TGTGCCAGTAGTATAAGGGCGGACCTCACTAACTATGGCTACACCTTC
TRBV6-6	NA	TRBJ1-4	NA	CASRGGATNEKLFF	TGTGCCAGCAGAGGAGGGGCAACTAATGAAAAACTGTTTTTT
TRBV7-3	NA	TRBJ1-1	NA	CASSLMGLGNTEAFF	TGTGCCAGCAGCTTAATGGGTCTAGGAAACACTGAAGCTTTCTTT
TRBV29-1	NA	TRBJ1-3	TRBD1	CSARGQGGNTIYF	TGCAGCGCAAGGGGACAGGGTGGAAACACCATATATTTT
TRBV5-5	NA	TRBJ1-2	TRBD1	CASSVDRGYGYTF	TGTGCCAGCAGCGTGGACAGGGGGTATGGCTACACCTTC
TRBV11-2	NA	TRBJ2-1	TRBD2	CASSLEGLAGGEQFF	TGTGCCAGCAGCTTAGAGGGACTAGCGGGAGGCGAGCAGTTCTTC
TRBV5-1	NA	TRBJ1-1	TRBD1	CASSPQSGTGGTEAFF	TGCGCCAGCAGCCCACAATCCGGGACAGGGGGAACTGAAGCTTTCTTT
TRBV5-4	NA	TRBJ2-7	TRBD1	CASSSDRAVEQYF	TGTGCCAGCAGCTCAGACAGGGCAGTCGAGCAGTACTTC
TRBV10-3	NA	TRBJ2-7	NA	CAISEPPGAYEQYF	TGTGCCATCAGTGAACCCCCAGGGGCGTACGAGCAGTACTTC
TRBV28	NA	TRBJ2-1	NA	CASSPTTSSYNEQFF	TGTGCCAGCAGTCCTACTACGAGCTCCTACAATGAGCAGTTCTTC
TRBV28	once	TRBJ1-1	NA	CASSLGGTRWTEAFF	TGTGCCAGCAGTTTAGGGGGCACGAGGTGGACTGAAGCTTTCTTT
TRBV7-9	NA	TRBJ1-1	NA	CASSSKIPTSPITEAFF	TGTGCCAGCAGTTCTAAGATACCGACATCGCCAATCACTGAAGCTTTCTTT
TRBV3-1/TRBV3-2	NA	TRBJ1-3	NA	CASSHHSGNTIYF	TGTGCCAGCAGCCATCACTCTGGAAACACCATATATTTT
TRBV11-2	NA	TRBJ2-7	NA	CASSYGPRTYEQYF	TGTGCCAGCAGCTATGGGCCTCGGACCTACGAGCAGTACTTC
TRBV6-5	NA	TRBJ1-1	NA	CASRNEGGSAFF	TGTGCCAGCAGAAACGAGGGGGGAAGCGCTTTCTTT
TRBV27	NA	TRBJ2-7	TRBD1	CASSLSGQNYEQYF	TGTGCCAGCAGTTTATCGGGACAGAACTACGAGCAGTACTTC
TRBV7-9	NA	TRBJ1-1	NA	CASRPNTEAFF	TGTGCCAGCAGACCTAACACTGAAGCTTTCTTT
TRBV12-3/TRBV12-4	NA	TRBJ2-3	NA	CASTDVITDTQYF	TGTGCCAGCACCGACGTTATCACAGATACGCAGTATTTT
TRBV28	NA	TRBJ1-1	NA	CASSFLRTPKLTEAFF	TGTGCCAGCAGTTTCTTGCGGACCCCCAAGCTCACTGAAGCTTTCTTT
TRBV4-1	NA	TRBJ1-5	NA	CASSQDRGIQPQHF	TGCGCCAGCAGCCAAGACAGGGGTATTCAGCCCCAGCATTTT
TRBV30	NA	TRBJ1-2	NA	CAWSPQGSFGDVYGYTF	TGTGCCTGGAGTCCCCAAGGATCGTTCGGAGACGTTTATGGCTACACCTTC
TRBV5-5	NA	TRBJ2-5	NA	CASSLGTRETQYF	TGTGCCAGCAGCTTAGGGACGAGGGAGACCCAGTACTTC
TRBV5-1	NA	TRBJ2-3	NA	CASRQGTADTQYF	TGCGCCAGCAGGCAGGGTACGGCAGATACGCAGTATTTT
TRBV19	NA	TRBJ2-7	TRBD1	CASSSRQGAKDDF	TGTGCCAGTAGTTCGCGACAGGGGGCGAAAGATGACTTC
TRBV6-5	once	TRBJ2-1	TRBD2	CASSYSREAGGNEQFF	TGTGCCAGCAGTTATTCCCGGGAGGCCGGGGGCAATGAGCAGTTCTTC
TRBV5-1	NA	TRBJ2-3	TRBD1	CASSLGTGWNTQYF	TGCGCCAGCAGCTTGGGGACAGGATGGAATACGCAGTATTTT
TRBV6-2/TRBV6-3	NA	TRBJ2-2	TRBD2	CASSARLAANTGELFF	TGTGCCAGCAGTGCCCGACTAGCGGCGAACACCGGGGAGCTGTTTTTT
TRBV4-1	NA	TRBJ2-7	NA	CASSQDLAPFYEQYF	TGCGCCAGCAGCCAAGATCTAGCGCCTTTTTACGAGCAGTACTTC